A single sample gave rise to the 28 T cell receptor beta chains below, sequenced in a study of blood T cell repertoires in COVID-19. Clones were sequenced by immunoSEQ multiplex PCR, and TCRdb holds only the in-frame ones, with some missing. The table lists about 410,000 clones, around 89% of them singletons. Sequencing was done on a sample of peripheral blood. The receptors here all came from a woman between 40 and 55 years old with COVID-19, enrolled during active disease.

The chain joins TRBV18 to TRBJ2-5; 11 nucleotides align to TRBD2. With 4 bases clipped from V and 2 bases from J, the junction kept 9 bases outside the gene matches. The V gene's germline CDR1 is KGHSH and CDR2 LQKENI. The CDR3 covers 17 residues. Here the CDR3 reads CASSLLSTSGEQETQYF. CDR3 coding DNA: TGTGCCAGCTCACTCTTGTCGACTAGCGGGGAACAAGAGACCCAGTACTTC.

CDR3 DNA sequence: TGTGCCAGCAGCTCCAGGGGGGCTAATGGCTACACCTTC. This gives the protein CASSSRGANGYTF. V gene TRBV5-5 combines with J gene TRBJ1-2, with 7 bases fitting TRBD1. From germline, CDR1 is SGHKS and CDR2 YYEKEE (reference sequence). V dropped 3 bases and J dropped 6; count of bases not matched to a gene: 5. This CDR3 is 13 amino acids long.

The chain is built from TRBV28 and TRBJ1-1; D not resolved. Germline lookup yields CDR1 MDHEN and CDR2 SYDVKM. V gave up 7 bases and J gave up 1 base, with 16 bases separating them. The CDR3 runs to 15 residues. Here the CDR3 reads CASTQPGTGNTEAFF. CDR3 DNA: TGTGCCAGCACACAACCGGGTACTGGGAACACTGAAGCTTTCTTT.

The sample holds one count of this clone. CDR3 residues: CASSFREVSYNEQFF. CDR3 DNA sequence: TGTGCCAGCAGTTTCCGGGAGGTCTCCTACAATGAGCAGTTCTTC. The chain has TRBV6-2 or TRBV6-3 and TRBJ2-1; 7 positions agree with TRBD2. Germline V gene lookup returns CDR1 MNHEY and CDR2 SVGEGT. There are 15 residues in the CDR3. The junction had 3 bases not matched to a gene; V was cut back by 4 bases and J by 0 bases.

On this clone: Other DNA sequences in the sample encode the same CDR3. This chain joins TRBV7-2 and TRBJ2-3; possibly TRBD1 for D (5 bases). V was pared by 5 bases and J by 5 bases, with 11 bases between. CDR3 length: 13 amino acids. The germline V gene encodes CDR1 SGHTA and CDR2 FQGNSA. The CDR3 nucleotides are TGTGCCAGCAGCCCCCAGGGAATAGATACGCAGTATTTT. As protein: CASSPQGIDTQYF.

The chain joins TRBV27 to TRBJ2-6, with D uncertain. Trimming removed 5 bases from V and 7 bases from J, with 15 bases in between. Germline assignment: CDR1 MNHEY and CDR2 SMNVEV (reference sequence). The CDR3 length is 15 residues. The CDR3 loop is CASSPTPLTANVLTF. CDR3 bases: TGTGCCAGCAGTCCCACCCCCCTCACTGCCAACGTCCTGACTTTC.

V gene TRBV28 combines with J gene TRBJ2-3; 7 bases agree with TRBD1. Germline CDR1 and CDR2: MDHEN and SYDVKM. There are 16 residues in the CDR3. With V trimmed by 4 bases and J by 1 base, 8 bases remained unmatched. The DNA for the CDR3 is TGTGCCAGCAGTTCCCTACAGGGGAGTCGCACAGATACGCAGTATTTT. It yields the protein CASSSLQGSRTDTQYF.

V usage is TRBV28 and J usage is TRBJ2-7; D remains ambiguous. The ends were cut back, 6 bases at V and 6 bases at J, with 12 bases in the middle. The CDR3 sequence is 12 residues long. From germline, CDR1 is MDHEN and CDR2 SYDVKM. Here the CDR3 reads CASRVGLSEQYF. As DNA, the CDR3 is TGTGCCAGCAGGGTCGGTTTGTCCGAGCAGTACTTC.

V is TRBV7-3 and J is TRBJ2-1, with 8 bases identical to TRBD1. Germline trimming cut 5 bases from V and 7 bases from J; bases unmatched to any gene: 4. Per germline, CDR1 SGHTA and CDR2 FQGTGA. The length of the CDR3 is 13 residues. CDR3 nucleotides: TGTGCCAGCAGCCGCGACAGGGGAAATGAGCAGTTCTTC. It is translated as CASSRDRGNEQFF.

This chain links TRBV28 with TRBJ1-4; unclear D gene. The CDR3 extends over 12 amino acids. CDR1 and CDR2 from the germline V gene are MDHEN and SYDVKM. V was pared by 8 bases and J by 8 bases, with 12 bases between. CDR3 region: CASGYYGEKLFF. CDR3 sequence (DNA): TGTGCCAGCGGTTACTACGGAGAAAAACTGTTTTTT.

This clone came up once. The chain employs TRBV4-3 and TRBJ1-3; perhaps TRBD1 as D (6 bases). This CDR3 comprises 17 residues. CDR1 is LGHNA, CDR2 YSLEER, per germline. The V end lost 1 base, the J end lost 7 bases, and 20 bases lay between the germline ends. CDR3 nucleotides: TGCGCCAGCAGCCAAGGACAGGTCGGGGCTCTGGACAACACCATATATTTT. Its translation is CASSQGQVGALDNTIYF.

In its sample, this clone was seen a few times. The rearrangement uses TRBV27 and TRBJ2-7; possible D gene TRBD2, 6 bases. Trimming shortened V by 5 bases and J by 0 bases, and 17 bases separated the two germline ends. The CDR3 has 16 residues. Per germline, CDR1 MNHEY and CDR2 SMNVEV (reference sequence). The CDR3 nucleotides are TGTGCCAGCAGTCTTGGGCGGGAACCCTACTCCTACGAGCAGTACTTC. Its protein is CASSLGREPYSYEQYF.

The gene calls are TRBV6-2 or TRBV6-3 and TRBJ2-3; D is ambiguous. From germline, CDR1 is MNHEY and CDR2 SVGEGT. Trimming took off 2 bases at V and 2 bases at J, with 11 bases between the two ends. The CDR3 runs to 15 residues. The CDR3 loop is CASSYVSQHTDTQYF. CDR3 nucleotide sequence: TGTGCCAGCAGTTACGTATCCCAACACACAGATACGCAGTATTTT.

V gene TRBV29-1 combines with J gene TRBJ2-1, with 10 bases matching TRBD1. Germline values: CDR1 SQVTM, CDR2 ANQGSEA. With V trimmed by 2 bases and J by 4 bases, 11 bases remained unmatched. The CDR3 totals 17 residues. This chain's CDR3 is CSVEPATGGGSYNEQFF. CDR3 in DNA: TGCAGCGTTGAACCGGCGACAGGGGGCGGCTCTTACAATGAGCAGTTCTTC.

Comment on this clone: The junction does not match germline at one end; this may be a read error. The chain recombines TRBV7-7 with TRBJ2-1; 9 positions agree with TRBD1. The CDR3 runs 15 residues. CDR1 SSHAT and CDR2 FNYEAQ come from the germline V gene (reference sequence). The DNA of the CDR3 is TGTGCTAGCAGCTTAGAGGGACAGGGTATCAATGAGCAGTTCTTC. It encodes CASSLEGQGINEQFF.

The V call is TRBV19, the J call TRBJ1-1, with a tentative D call TRBD1 (5 bases). V lost 8 bases, J lost 5 bases, and 18 bases lay in between. The germline CDR1 and CDR2 sequences are LNHDA and SQIVND (reference sequence). The CDR3 is 14 amino acids. The CDR3 nucleotides read TGTGCCAGTTCCTTGGTCGGGGGATCAACTGAAGCTTTCTTT. Translation: CASSLVGGSTEAFF.

The chain has TRBV4-1 and TRBJ1-1, with 7 nucleotides matching TRBD1. J gave up 1 base and V 2 bases, and 10 bases lay outside the gene matches. The CDR3 totals 17 residues. Germline V gene data show CDR1 as MGHRA and CDR2 as YSYEKL. The CDR3 loop reads CASSQIPMTGWNTEAFF. CDR3 in DNA: TGCGCCAGCAGCCAAATACCAATGACAGGGTGGAACACTGAAGCTTTCTTT.

The chain carries TRBV4-2 and TRBJ2-5; tentative D call: TRBD1 (5 bases). Germline V gene lookup returns CDR1 LGHNA and CDR2 YNFKEQ. Deletions cut 3 bases from V and 5 bases from J, with 13 bases between. This CDR3 has 14 amino acids. CDR3 bases: TGTGCCAGCAGCCAGAGCAGGGCGAGGGAGACCCAGTACTTC. Residues: CASSQSRARETQYF.

The chain couples TRBV5-4 to TRBJ1-1; 7 positions agree with TRBD1. Germline V gene lookup returns CDR1 SGHNT and CDR2 YYREEE (reference sequence). This CDR3 has 15 amino acids. The V gene end was trimmed by 0 bases and the J gene end by 0 bases; junction bases not matched to a gene: 2. The CDR3 nucleotides are TGTGCCAGCAGCTTGGACAGGGGCGTGAACACTGAAGCTTTCTTT. Translated, it gives CASSLDRGVNTEAFF.

V usage is TRBV7-9 and J usage is TRBJ1-3; D ambiguous. The ends were cut back, 3 bases at V and 0 bases at J, with 12 bases in the middle. Germline CDR1 is SEHNR and CDR2 is FQNEAQ (reference sequence). The CDR3 is 16 residues long. The CDR3 protein is CASSFTVQHSGNTIYF. CDR3 nucleotides: TGTGCCAGCAGCTTCACGGTACAGCACTCTGGAAACACCATATATTTT.

The V call is TRBV27, the J call TRBJ1-2; TRBD1 matches at 10 bases. V was pared by 5 bases and J by 4 bases, with 7 bases of the junction left unmatched. The CDR3 runs to 15 residues. The V gene's germline CDR1 is MNHEY and CDR2 SMNVEV (reference sequence). The CDR3 loop is CASSPRQGAIYGYTF. In nucleotides, the CDR3 is TGTGCCAGCAGTCCCCGACAGGGGGCTATCTATGGCTACACCTTC.

V is TRBV7-9 and J is TRBJ1-4, with TRBD1 matching 7 bases. The V and J ends lost 7 bases and 4 bases, in that order; junction bases with no gene match: 9. This CDR3 is built from 15 residues. Germline CDR1 reads SEHNR; CDR2 reads FQNEAQ (reference sequence). CDR3 region: CASTSFGTVNEKLFF. CDR3 nucleotides: TGTGCCAGCACCTCCTTCGGGACAGTTAATGAAAAACTGTTTTTT.

The chain joins TRBV7-2 to TRBJ2-6, with TRBD2 as a possible D gene (6 bases). V lost 2 bases to trimming and J lost 0 bases, with 11 bases between them. The germline V gene has CDR1 SGHTA and CDR2 FQGNSA. The CDR3 has 17 residues. CDR3 nucleotide sequence: TGTGCCAGCAGCTTAAAGGGAGGCTTCTCTGGGGCCAACGTCCTGACTTTC. Its protein is CASSLKGGFSGANVLTF.

The chain carries TRBV7-9 and TRBJ2-1; maybe TRBD1 (5 bases). V lost 6 bases and J 2 bases, leaving 14 bases between the germline ends. The CDR3 length is 15 residues. Per germline, CDR1 SEHNR and CDR2 FQNEAQ (reference sequence). The DNA for the CDR3 is TGTGCCAGCAGGCCTCAGGGTAGACCCTACAATGAGCAGTTCTTC. This codes for CASRPQGRPYNEQFF.

CDR3 loop: CASNWGDSNQPQHF. CDR3 nucleotide sequence: TGTGCCAGCAACTGGGGAGATAGCAATCAGCCCCAGCATTTT. The genes are TRBV28 and TRBJ1-5; D gene ambiguous. The germline V gene encodes CDR1 MDHEN and CDR2 SYDVKM. The CDR3 has 14 amino acids. With 7 bases removed from V and 0 bases from J, the gap between germline ends came to 10 bases.

DNA of the CDR3: TGTGCCAGCAGCCTCGGGACAGTCAATCAGCCCCAGCATTTT. This codes for CASSLGTVNQPQHF. The chain links TRBV3-1 (or the pseudogene TRBV3-2) to TRBJ1-5, with 7 positions matching TRBD1. With 4 bases clipped from V and 3 bases from J, the junction kept 3 bases outside the gene matches. Germline CDR1 and CDR2: LGHDT and YNNKEL (reference sequence). This CDR3 comprises 14 residues.

The V call is TRBV28, the J call TRBJ2-7, with TRBD1 matching 7 bases. Losses at the gene ends were 5 bases for V and 0 bases for J; bases not matched to a gene: 1. The germline V gene has CDR1 MDHEN and CDR2 SYDVKM. The CDR3 is 13 residues long. The CDR3 here is CASSTGASYEQYF. The CDR3 nucleotides are TGTGCCAGCAGTACAGGGGCCTCCTACGAGCAGTACTTC. Full variable domain (outside the CDR3, taken from reference TRBV28 and TRBJ2-7): DVKVTQSSRYLVKRTGEKVFLECVQDMDHENMFWYRQDPGLGLRLIYFSYDVKMKEKGDIPEGYSVSREKKERFSLILESASTNQTSMYLCASSTGASYEQYFGPGTRLTVT.

The genes are TRBV12-3 or TRBV12-4 and TRBJ1-2; D remains ambiguous. V was trimmed by 4 bases and J by 5 bases, leaving 8 bases between them. The CDR3 runs 12 residues. CDR3 sequence: CASSSGLYGYTF. CDR3 DNA: TGTGCCAGCAGTTCCGGACTTTATGGCTACACCTTC.